These T cell receptor beta chains were read from a single sample in a study of cytomegalovirus exposure and HLA in healthy donors. Repertoires were generated with immunoSEQ multiplex PCR, while TCRdb's copy carries only in-frame clones and drops some. The table has roughly 110,000 clones, around 75% seen once; the top ten hold roughly 0.92%. The sequencing input was PBMCs. The receptors come from a woman in her 30s in good health and CMV-seronegative. Both conserved end residues are part of each CDR3. D genes are given only for firm matches. Only part of the rows carry a size: once, few, many, or a class if the clone is expanded.

D gene: TRBD1
J gene: TRBJ1-1
V gene: TRBV13
clone size: few
CDR3 DNA: TGTGCCAGCAGCCCACTCACAGGGGGAAGGGGGGCTTTCTTT
CDR3 protein: CASSPLTGGRGAFF

D gene: -
J gene: TRBJ2-1
V gene: TRBV5-1
clone size: -
CDR3 DNA: TGCGCCAGCAGGCAGCTTGGGGGCGAGCGGGGCCTGAACAATGAGCAGTTCTTC
CDR3 protein: CASRQLGGERGLNNEQFF

D gene: -
J gene: TRBJ1-5
V gene: TRBV28
clone size: -
CDR3 DNA: TGTGCCAGCAGTATCCTGGGGGGGCGTATCGGCAATCAGCCCCAGCATTTT
CDR3 protein: CASSILGGRIGNQPQHF

D gene: -
J gene: TRBJ2-1
V gene: TRBV7-6
clone size: -
CDR3 DNA: TGTGCCAGCAGCTTAGGGTATGGTAGCTCCTACAATGAGCAGTTCTTC
CDR3 protein: CASSLGYGSSYNEQFF

D gene: TRBD1
J gene: TRBJ1-5
V gene: TRBV28
clone size: -
CDR3 DNA: TGTGCCAGCAATCCGGGACAGCCGAATCAGCCCCAGCATTTT
CDR3 protein: CASNPGQPNQPQHF

D gene: TRBD1
J gene: TRBJ1-2
V gene: TRBV19
clone size: -
CDR3 DNA: TGTGCCAGTAGTTCGACAGGGGCGGGCTATGGCTACACCTTC
CDR3 protein: CASSSTGAGYGYTF

D gene: TRBD1
J gene: TRBJ1-1
V gene: TRBV5-1
clone size: -
CDR3 DNA: TGCGCCAGCAGCAGCCGGACAGGCCATAGACGGAACACTGAAGCTTTCTTT
CDR3 protein: CASSSRTGHRRNTEAFF

D gene: TRBD1
J gene: TRBJ2-1
V gene: TRBV27
clone size: -
CDR3 DNA: TGTGCCAGCAGTTTACAGGGGGCACGTGAGCAGTTCTTC
CDR3 protein: CASSLQGAREQFF

D gene: -
J gene: TRBJ2-1
V gene: TRBV5-4
clone size: -
CDR3 DNA: TGTGCCAGCAGCCCGGAGATGGCCTCCTACAATGAGCAGTTCTTC
CDR3 protein: CASSPEMASYNEQFF

D gene: TRBD1
J gene: TRBJ2-5
V gene: TRBV2
clone size: -
CDR3 DNA: TGTGCCAGCAGTGGTCTGGACAGGGGGGGAGAGACCCAGTACTTC
CDR3 protein: CASSGLDRGGETQYF

D gene: -
J gene: TRBJ1-1
V gene: TRBV9
clone size: -
CDR3 DNA: TGTGCCAGCAGCGTAGAGCTCCTAGGGGGTGAAGCTTTCTTT
CDR3 protein: CASSVELLGGEAFF

D gene: -
J gene: TRBJ2-7
V gene: TRBV9
clone size: once
CDR3 DNA: TGTGCCAGCAGCCCCTCGGACAGAGCCTACGAGCAGTACTTC
CDR3 protein: CASSPSDRAYEQYF

D gene: TRBD2
J gene: TRBJ2-5
V gene: TRBV5-1
clone size: -
CDR3 DNA: TGCGCCAGCAGCTTGGGCGGGGGGGAGACCCAGTACTTC
CDR3 protein: CASSLGGGETQYF

D gene: -
J gene: TRBJ2-3
V gene: TRBV5-1
clone size: -
CDR3 DNA: TGCGCCAGCTCGCTCCTGGGGGGTCACACAGATACGCAGTATTTT
CDR3 protein: CASSLLGGHTDTQYF

D gene: -
J gene: TRBJ1-5
V gene: TRBV7-9
clone size: once
CDR3 DNA: TGTGCCAGCAGCTTCTCCAGGGATAGCAATCAGCCCCAGCATTTT
CDR3 protein: CASSFSRDSNQPQHF

D gene: -
J gene: TRBJ1-1
V gene: TRBV6-1
clone size: -
CDR3 DNA: TGTGCCAGCAGTGAAGCGGGAGGGATCACTGAAGCTTTCTTT
CDR3 protein: CASSEAGGITEAFF

D gene: -
J gene: TRBJ2-2
V gene: TRBV1
clone size: -
CDR3 DNA: TGCACCAGCAGCCACCCACTAGCGGCCAATGGGGAGCTGTTTTTT
CDR3 protein: CTSSHPLAANGELFF

D gene: -
J gene: TRBJ1-2
V gene: TRBV5-1
clone size: -
CDR3 DNA: TGCGCCAGCACTTTCGAGGGGGGGCCTAGCTATGGCTACACCTTC
CDR3 protein: CASTFEGGPSYGYTF

D gene: -
J gene: TRBJ1-2
V gene: TRBV6-5
clone size: once
CDR3 DNA: TGTGCCAGCAGTTACTCGGGAGGGGGGCCTAACTATGGCTACACCTTC
CDR3 protein: CASSYSGGGPNYGYTF

D gene: -
J gene: TRBJ1-1
V gene: TRBV27
clone size: -
CDR3 DNA: TGTGCCAGCAGTTCCCAGGGGATCCCTGAAGCTTTCTTT
CDR3 protein: CASSSQGIPEAFF

D gene: TRBD2
J gene: TRBJ2-7
V gene: TRBV6-1
clone size: few
CDR3 DNA: TGTGCCTACCGTGGGGAGGGCTACGAGCAGTACTTC
CDR3 protein: CAYRGEGYEQYF

D gene: -
J gene: TRBJ1-1
V gene: TRBV19
clone size: -
CDR3 DNA: TGTGCCAGTAGTAAGGGGACAACTATGAACACTGAAGCTTTCTTT
CDR3 protein: CASSKGTTMNTEAFF

D gene: -
J gene: TRBJ1-3
V gene: TRBV29-1
clone size: -
CDR3 DNA: TGCAGCGTTGGTCGGTTTGGGGGGGACTCTGGAAACACCATATATTTT
CDR3 protein: CSVGRFGGDSGNTIYF

D gene: -
J gene: TRBJ2-1
V gene: TRBV6-5
clone size: -
CDR3 DNA: TGTGCCAGCAGTCCAGCGGAAGGCTACAATGAGCAGTTCTTC
CDR3 protein: CASSPAEGYNEQFF

D gene: TRBD1
J gene: TRBJ2-3
V gene: TRBV6-4
clone size: -
CDR3 DNA: TGTGCCAGCCGGGGACAGGGGAAGCCCACAGATACGCAGTATTTT
CDR3 protein: CASRGQGKPTDTQYF

D gene: TRBD1
J gene: TRBJ1-1
V gene: TRBV9
clone size: -
CDR3 DNA: TGTGCCAGCAGCACCCGGGACAGGGGCCTTCGGAGCATGAACACTGAAGCTTTCTTT
CDR3 protein: CASSTRDRGLRSMNTEAFF

D gene: -
J gene: TRBJ2-5
V gene: TRBV18
clone size: few
CDR3 DNA: TGTGCCAGCTCACCGGCGGGAAGGGGTGTGGGAGAGACCCAGTACTTC
CDR3 protein: CASSPAGRGVGETQYF

D gene: -
J gene: TRBJ2-3
V gene: TRBV15
clone size: -
CDR3 DNA: TGTGCCACCAGCAGGAAATCGGGGGAAACGCAGTATTTT
CDR3 protein: CATSRKSGETQYF

D gene: TRBD1
J gene: TRBJ1-1
V gene: TRBV6-1
clone size: -
CDR3 DNA: TGTGCCAGCGGCGGACAGGCGGGAAACACTGAAGCTTTCTTT
CDR3 protein: CASGGQAGNTEAFF

D gene: -
J gene: TRBJ2-6
V gene: TRBV12-5
clone size: once
CDR3 DNA: TGTGCTAGTGGTTTGGTATGGCTAGGACAGCTTCCCTCTGGGGCCAACGTCCTGACTTTC
CDR3 protein: CASGLVWLGQLPSGANVLTF

D gene: -
J gene: TRBJ1-2
V gene: TRBV18
clone size: -
CDR3 DNA: TGTGCCAGCTCCGCCACGGAAGGGGAAGGCTACACCTTC
CDR3 protein: CASSATEGEGYTF

D gene: TRBD1
J gene: TRBJ1-1
V gene: TRBV12-5
clone size: -
CDR3 DNA: TGTGCTAGTGCCAGGCGGGACAGTTCAGCTTTCTTT
CDR3 protein: CASARRDSSAFF

D gene: -
J gene: TRBJ2-5
V gene: TRBV9
clone size: -
CDR3 DNA: TGTGCCAGCAGCGTAGGGCAGATAGAGACCCAGTACTTC
CDR3 protein: CASSVGQIETQYF

D gene: -
J gene: TRBJ1-2
V gene: TRBV5-6
clone size: -
CDR3 DNA: TGTGCCAGCAGCTACCCCCCGACTAACGGCTACACCTTC
CDR3 protein: CASSYPPTNGYTF

D gene: -
J gene: TRBJ2-7
V gene: TRBV15
clone size: few
CDR3 DNA: TGTGCCACCAGCAGACTCGCCGGGACACTAGCCTACGAGCAGTACTTC
CDR3 protein: CATSRLAGTLAYEQYF

D gene: TRBD1
J gene: TRBJ1-2
V gene: TRBV7-3
clone size: -
CDR3 DNA: TGTGCCAGCAGCTTAGCGACAGGGGAAGGCTACACCTTC
CDR3 protein: CASSLATGEGYTF

D gene: -
J gene: TRBJ1-2
V gene: TRBV4-1
clone size: -
CDR3 DNA: TGCGCCAGCAGCCAAGATTCTCTACCGGATGGCTACACCTTC
CDR3 protein: CASSQDSLPDGYTF

D gene: -
J gene: TRBJ2-7
V gene: TRBV5-6
clone size: -
CDR3 DNA: TGTGCCAGCAGCTTGTACTGGGAGCAGTACTTC
CDR3 protein: CASSLYWEQYF

D gene: -
J gene: TRBJ1-1
V gene: TRBV27
clone size: -
CDR3 DNA: TGTGCCAGCAGACAGGGTATGACTGAAGCTTTCTTT
CDR3 protein: CASRQGMTEAFF

D gene: -
J gene: TRBJ1-1
V gene: TRBV5-5
clone size: -
CDR3 DNA: TGTGCCAGCAGCAGGCGGGACTTTAACACTGAAGCTTTCTTT
CDR3 protein: CASSRRDFNTEAFF

D gene: -
J gene: TRBJ2-7
V gene: TRBV10-3
clone size: -
CDR3 DNA: TGTGCCATCAGTCCAGGGGCGTACGAGCAGTACTTC
CDR3 protein: CAISPGAYEQYF

D gene: TRBD2
J gene: TRBJ2-3
V gene: TRBV9
clone size: few
CDR3 DNA: TGTGCCAGCAGCGTCAGCGGGGGGACTGTCTCTAGCACAGATACGCAGTATTTT
CDR3 protein: CASSVSGGTVSSTDTQYF

D gene: -
J gene: TRBJ1-3
V gene: TRBV10-2
clone size: -
CDR3 DNA: TGCGCCAGCAGTGAACAGAGCCCTGGAAACACCATATATTTT
CDR3 protein: CASSEQSPGNTIYF